The entry below describes one T cell receptor (beta chain). Its antigen is not identified. The PCR made use of 60 Vbeta and 13 Jbeta primers. Sequenced by immunoSEQ multiplex PCR; TCRdb stores in-frame clones only, minus some. The sample has a few hundred thousand clones, around 79% seen once; the top ten hold around 2%. V was trimmed by 6 bases and J by 11 bases, leaving 20 bases between them. CDR3 size: 14 residues. Per germline, CDR1 MDHEN and CDR2 SYDVKM. The sample originates from a study of cytomegalovirus exposure and HLA in healthy donors. The study, taken as a whole, reports: As immune exposure information, only CMV serostatus was available. In the analysis, some V segments, TRBV6-2 and TRBV6-3 included, were excluded as indistinguishable.

Sequencing was done on a sample of PBMCs. The V gene is TRBV28, the J gene TRBJ1-5, with a tentative D call TRBD1 (6 bases). This clonotype was sampled from a man aged 18 to 30 in good health and CMV-seronegative. The CDR3 loop reads CASRTTGYPVTQHF. The CDR3 DNA sequence: TGTGCCAGCAGGACAACAGGGTACCCAGTAACCCAGCATTTT.